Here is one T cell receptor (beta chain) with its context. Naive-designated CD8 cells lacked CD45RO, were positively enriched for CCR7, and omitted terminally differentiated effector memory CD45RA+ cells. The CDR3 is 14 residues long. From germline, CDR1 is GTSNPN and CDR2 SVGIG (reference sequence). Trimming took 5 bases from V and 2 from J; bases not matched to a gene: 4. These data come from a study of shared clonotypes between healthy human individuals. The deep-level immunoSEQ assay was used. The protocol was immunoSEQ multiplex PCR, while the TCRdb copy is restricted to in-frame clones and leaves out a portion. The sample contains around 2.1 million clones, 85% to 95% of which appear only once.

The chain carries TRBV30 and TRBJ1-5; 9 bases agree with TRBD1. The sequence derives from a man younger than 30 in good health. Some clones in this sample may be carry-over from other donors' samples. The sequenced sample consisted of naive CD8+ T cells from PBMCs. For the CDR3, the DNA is TGTGCCTGGGGGGACAGGGTCGGCAATCAGCCCCAGCATTTT. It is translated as CAWGDRVGNQPQHF. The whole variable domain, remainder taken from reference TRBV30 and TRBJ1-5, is SQTIHQWPATLVQPVGSPLSLECTVEGTSNPNLYWYRQAAGRGLQLLFYSVGIGQISSEVPQNLSASRPQDRQFILSSKKLLLSDSGFYLCAWGDRVGNQPQHFGDGTRLSIL.